Sequencing of this T cell receptor (beta chain) was carried out in a study of regulatory T cells in long-lasting Graves disease. Investigators prepared the TCR beta libraries by applying iRepertoire HTBI primers and Arm-PCR of CDR3 regions. TCRdb reprocessed the multiplex PCR reads with MiXCR, giving one entry per CDR3 protein. Of approximately 400,000 distinct CDR3 sequences listed, about 15% were seen once; the top ten hold roughly 17%. The time point is: newly diagnosed GD, antithyroid drugs for less than 3 months. RNA from PBMCs was the source of the TCR library. V lost 1 base and J lost 11, with 11 bases in between. This CDR3 is built from 12 residues. Germline V gene sequence: CDR1 LNHNV, CDR2 YYDKDF (reference sequence). This clonotype was detected a few times. These data are also associated with another study on T cells in Graves' hyperthyroidism and ophthalmopathy.

This rearrangement joins TRBV15 to TRBJ1-1; D may be TRBD1 (5 bases). The clonotype comes from a woman aged 25 to 39 with Graves disease. The sequencing used peripheral blood mononuclear cells (PBMCs), collected at new diagnosis, from a patient treated with antithyroid drugs. Here the CDR3 reads CATSRVGAWAFF. CDR3 nucleotide sequence: TGTGCCACCAGCAGAGTAGGGGCTTGGGCTTTCTTT.